This TCR beta chain was documented in a study of preoperative IRX-2 immunotherapy in early breast cancer. The germline V gene encodes CDR1 MNHGY and CDR2 SAAAGT. The germline V and J ends were trimmed by 5 bases and 0 bases, with 20 bases remaining between them. This CDR3 comprises 17 residues. This sample's treatment: preoperative locoregional IRX-2 cytokine immunotherapy. Patients received preoperative, locoregional IRX-2 cytokine immunotherapy in a phase Ib study. Assay used: immunoSEQ multiplex PCR; TCRdb lists only in-frame clones, some missing. The table shows around 95,000 clones, with roughly 85% occurring only once.

The TCR sequence derives from a human donor with breast cancer. The chain employs TRBV6-8 and TRBJ2-7; no reliable D call. The specimen was tumor tissue, collected after IRX-2 immunotherapy. CDR3 amino acids: CASSLRHTPVGSYEQYF. CDR3 bases: TGTGCCAGCAGTCTCCGACACACCCCGGTGGGCTCCTACGAGCAGTACTTC.